Each of the 15 T cell receptor beta chains below was sequenced from the same sample in a study of neoadjuvant nivolumab and ipilimumab in lung cancer. The assay was immunoSEQ multiplex PCR, and TCRdb's table has in-frame clones only and misses some. The sample records 15,000 to 20,000 clones, less than 85% being singletons. The sample consisted of tumor tissue, taken after neoadjuvant nivolumab, alone or with ipilimumab, at or shortly before surgery. The source of these receptors is an adult with non-small cell lung cancer.

The V gene is TRBV6-6, the J gene TRBJ1-1; TRBD1 is a possible D gene (5 bases). V lost 4 bases, J lost 7 bases, and 10 bases lay in between. The CDR3 is 12 amino acids. Germline CDR1 reads MNHNY; CDR2 reads SVGAGI (reference sequence). DNA for the CDR3: TGTGCCAGCAGTTCTGGGGGTGGTGAAGCTTTCTTT. This codes for CASSSGGGEAFF.

This rearrangement joins TRBV29-1 to TRBJ2-1; TRBD2 agrees at 11 bases. From germline, CDR1 is SQVTM and CDR2 ANQGSEA. The ends lost 8 bases at V and 6 bases at J; junction bases unmatched: 3. This CDR3 is 12 amino acids long. The CDR3, as DNA: TGCAGCTTTAGCGGGGGGGTCAATGAGCAGTTCTTC. It translates to CSFSGGVNEQFF.

The rearrangement links TRBV4-2 to TRBJ2-2; D remains unclear. The CDR3 has 13 amino acids. The germline gives CDR1 LGHNA, CDR2 YNFKEQ. Trimming removed 0 bases from V and 7 bases from J, with 6 bases in between. In DNA form, the CDR3 reads TGTGCCAGCAGCCAAGATACCGGCGGGGAGCTGTTTTTT. This sequence encodes CASSQDTGGELFF.

The chain is built from TRBV5-6 and TRBJ1-2, with no clear D. V lost 7 bases to trimming and J lost 9 bases, with 25 bases between them. From germline, CDR1 is SGHDT and CDR2 YYEEEE. The CDR3 runs 15 residues. Here the CDR3 reads CASSGPLGRRESYTF. CDR3 DNA sequence: TGTGCCAGCTCCGGGCCGTTGGGCCGTCGAGAGAGCTACACCTTC.

This clone is labeled medium-sized (0.01 to 0.1%). The rearrangement uses TRBV6-1 and TRBJ2-1, with 16 bases fitting TRBD2. The CDR3 runs to 15 residues. Germline lookup yields CDR1 MNHNS and CDR2 SASEGT. The ends lost 7 bases at V and 9 bases at J; junction bases unmatched: 6. CDR3 DNA sequence: TGTGCCAGCAAGGGACTAGCGGGGGGGTTGGGTGAGCAGTTCTTC. Its translation is CASKGLAGGLGEQFF.

The rearrangement links TRBV18 to TRBJ2-7; 10 bases are shared with TRBD1. V trimming: 6 bases; J trimming: 3 bases; junction bases outside the gene matches: 8. The CDR3 length is 15 residues. Germline V gene lookup returns CDR1 KGHSH and CDR2 LQKENI. CDR3 loop: CASSPGTGDYYEQYF. In DNA form, the CDR3 reads TGTGCCAGCTCCCCCGGGACAGGGGATTACTACGAGCAGTACTTC.

J is TRBJ2-7 and V is TRBV6-5, with 11 bases matching TRBD1. The CDR3 is 15 amino acids. V lost 4 bases and J lost 9; bases outside the gene matches: 11. The germline gives CDR1 MNHEY, CDR2 SVGAGI. The CDR3 region is CASSSSGTGGRWQYF. As DNA, the CDR3 is TGTGCCAGCAGTTCCTCCGGGACAGGGGGTCGATGGCAGTACTTC.

This clone has only a few counts. The rearrangement joins TRBV5-4 to TRBJ1-4; D is possibly TRBD1 (6 bases). The CDR3 has 18 residues. Germline loops: CDR1 SGHNT, CDR2 YYREEE (reference sequence). V gave up 3 bases and J gave up 5 bases, with 23 bases separating them. The CDR3 loop reads CASSSQGPPRTSNEKLFF. The CDR3 nucleotides read TGTGCCAGCAGCTCTCAGGGGCCACCGCGTACTTCGAATGAAAAACTGTTTTTT.

J is TRBJ2-2 and V is TRBV10-1; D is undetermined. Trimming shortened V by 5 bases and J by 6 bases, and 7 bases separated the two germline ends. CDR3 length equals 12 residues. Per the germline V gene, CDR1 is WNHNN and CDR2 is SYGVQD (reference sequence). The CDR3 reads CASSSNAGELFF. The CDR3, as DNA: TGCGCCAGCAGTTCCAATGCCGGGGAGCTGTTTTTT.

The chain carries TRBV2 and TRBJ2-1; D unclear. Trimming removed 8 bases at V and 6 bases at J, with 5 bases between. CDR1 SNHLY and CDR2 FYNNEI come from the germline V gene. This CDR3 is 10 amino acids long. The DNA for the CDR3 is TGTGCCAGCGAAGGCAATGAGCAGTTCTTC. Its translation: CASEGNEQFF. Full variable domain (missing parts from reference TRBV2 and TRBJ2-1): EPEVTQTPSHQVTQMGQEVILRCVPISNHLYFYWYRQILGQKVEFLVSFYNNEISEKSEIFDDQFSVERPDGSNFTLKIRSTKLEDSAMYFCASEGNEQFFGPGTRLTVL.

This clone was observed once. The rearrangement links TRBV2 to TRBJ1-2, with TRBD1 matching 10 bases. The J segment lost 1 base and the V segment lost 4 bases, leaving 6 bases of the junction unmatched. CDR1 and CDR2 (germline): SNHLY, FYNNEI. The CDR3 is 16 residues long. CDR3 in amino acids: CASSGWTGGINYGYTF. The CDR3 coding sequence is TGTGCCAGCAGTGGTTGGACAGGGGGGATTAACTATGGCTACACCTTC.

The rearrangement uses TRBV2 and TRBJ1-6; 9 nucleotides align to TRBD1. Germline CDR1 and CDR2: SNHLY and FYNNEI. This CDR3 contains 14 residues. V trimming: 6 bases; J trimming: 8 bases; junction bases outside the gene matches: 5. The CDR3 sequence: CASSNDRGDSPLHF. DNA for the CDR3: TGTGCCAGCAGCAATGACAGGGGGGATTCACCCCTCCACTTT.

J is TRBJ2-3 and V is TRBV14, with 9 positions matching TRBD2. The CDR3 runs 16 residues. V was pared by 4 bases and J by 8 bases, with 13 bases of the junction left unmatched. The germline V gene encodes CDR1 SGHDN and CDR2 FVKESK. CDR3 protein: CASSPIGGGAPITQYF. The CDR3 coding sequence is TGTGCCAGCAGCCCAATTGGCGGGGGGGCCCCGATTACGCAGTATTTT.

This clone showed up just a few times. This sequence joins TRBV25-1 and TRBJ2-3, with TRBD2 identical over 7 bases. CDR3 length: 17 residues. After removal of 3 bases from V and 5 bases from J, the junction contained 14 bases not matched to a gene. Germline lookup yields CDR1 MGHDK and CDR2 SYGVNS. CDR3: CASSDRVGGTGGDTQYF. DNA of the CDR3: TGTGCCAGCAGTGATAGAGTCGGGGGGACCGGGGGAGATACGCAGTATTTT.

This chain joins TRBV2 and TRBJ1-5; D call uncertain. Germline CDR1 SNHLY, CDR2 FYNNEI. V dropped 5 bases and J dropped 6 bases, with 11 bases sitting between them. The CDR3 runs 13 residues. The CDR3: CASSQEVGQPQHF. CDR3 nucleotides: TGTGCCAGCAGTCAGGAGGTGGGTCAGCCCCAGCATTTT. The full variable domain, its missing parts supplied by reference TRBV2 and TRBJ1-5, is EPEVTQTPSHQVTQMGQEVILRCVPISNHLYFYWYRQILGQKVEFLVSFYNNEISEKSEIFDDQFSVERPDGSNFTLKIRSTKLEDSAMYFCASSQEVGQPQHFGDGTRLSIL.